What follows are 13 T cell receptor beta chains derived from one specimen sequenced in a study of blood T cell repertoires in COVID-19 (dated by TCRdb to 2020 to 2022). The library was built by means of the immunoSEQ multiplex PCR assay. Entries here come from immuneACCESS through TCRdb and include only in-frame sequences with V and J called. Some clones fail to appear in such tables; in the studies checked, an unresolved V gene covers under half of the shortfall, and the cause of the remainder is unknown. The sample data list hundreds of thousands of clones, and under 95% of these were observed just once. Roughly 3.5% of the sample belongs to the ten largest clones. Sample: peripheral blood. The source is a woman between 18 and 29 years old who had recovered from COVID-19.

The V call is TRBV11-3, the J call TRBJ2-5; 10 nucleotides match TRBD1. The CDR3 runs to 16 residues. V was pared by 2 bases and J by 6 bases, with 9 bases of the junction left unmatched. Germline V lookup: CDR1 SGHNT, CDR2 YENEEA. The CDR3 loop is CASSLTVTGGLKTQYF. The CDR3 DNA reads TGTGCCAGCAGCTTAACGGTGACAGGGGGCTTAAAGACCCAGTACTTC.

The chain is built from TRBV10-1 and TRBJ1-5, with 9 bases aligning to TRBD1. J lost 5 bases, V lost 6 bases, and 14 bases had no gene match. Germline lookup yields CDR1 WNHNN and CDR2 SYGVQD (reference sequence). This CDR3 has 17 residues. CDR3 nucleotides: TGCGCCAGCAGAAACTTCCGGGACAGGGAATCTTATCAGCCCCAGCATTTT. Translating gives CASRNFRDRESYQPQHF.

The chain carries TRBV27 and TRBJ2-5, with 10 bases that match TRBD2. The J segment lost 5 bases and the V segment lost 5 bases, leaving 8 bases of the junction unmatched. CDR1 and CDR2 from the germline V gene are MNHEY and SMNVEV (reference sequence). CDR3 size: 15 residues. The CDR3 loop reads CASSPITSGAETQYF. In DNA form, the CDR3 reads TGTGCCAGCAGTCCAATAACTAGCGGGGCTGAGACCCAGTACTTC.

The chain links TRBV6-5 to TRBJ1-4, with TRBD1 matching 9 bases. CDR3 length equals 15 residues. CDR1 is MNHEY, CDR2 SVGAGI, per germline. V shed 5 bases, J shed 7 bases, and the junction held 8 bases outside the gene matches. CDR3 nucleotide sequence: TGTGCCAGCAGTAACCCCGGGACAGGGCGTGAAAAACTGTTTTTT. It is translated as CASSNPGTGREKLFF.

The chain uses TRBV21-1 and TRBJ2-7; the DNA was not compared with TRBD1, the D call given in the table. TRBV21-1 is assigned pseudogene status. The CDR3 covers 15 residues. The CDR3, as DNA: TGTGCCAGCAACACCACGGGGACAGGCGGCTACGAGCAGTACGTC. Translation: CASNTTGTGGYEQYV.

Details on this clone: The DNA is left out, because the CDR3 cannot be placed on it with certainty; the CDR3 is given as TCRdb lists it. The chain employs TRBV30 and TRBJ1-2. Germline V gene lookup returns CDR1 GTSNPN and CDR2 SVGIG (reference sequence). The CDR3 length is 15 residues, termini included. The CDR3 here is CAWSVLVFRYYGYTF.

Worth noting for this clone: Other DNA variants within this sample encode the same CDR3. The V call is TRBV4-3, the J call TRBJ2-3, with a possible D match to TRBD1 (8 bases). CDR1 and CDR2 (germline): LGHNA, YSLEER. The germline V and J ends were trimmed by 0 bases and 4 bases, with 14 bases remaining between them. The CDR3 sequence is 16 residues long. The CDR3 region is CASSQDRTGRADTQYF. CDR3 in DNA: TGCGCCAGCAGCCAAGACCGGACAGGGAGGGCAGATACGCAGTATTTT.

The CDR3 region has the DNA TGTGCCAGCAGCTTGGTTGGTCAGGGGACTGAGCAGTTCTTC. Its protein is CASSLVGQGTEQFF. The V gene is TRBV5-5, the J gene TRBJ2-1; tentatively, D is TRBD1 (6 bases). CDR1 and CDR2 (germline): SGHKS, YYEKEE (reference sequence). CDR3 length: 14 residues. The V end was cut by 0 bases, the J end by 9 bases, with 13 bases between.

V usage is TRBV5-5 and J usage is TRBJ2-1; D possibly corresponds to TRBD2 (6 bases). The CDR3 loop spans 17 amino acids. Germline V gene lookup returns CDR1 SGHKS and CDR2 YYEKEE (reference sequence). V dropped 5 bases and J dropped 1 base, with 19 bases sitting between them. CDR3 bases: TGTGCCAGCAGGGAACCTAATAGCGGACCGTCCTACAATGAGCAGTTCTTC. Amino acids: CASREPNSGPSYNEQFF.

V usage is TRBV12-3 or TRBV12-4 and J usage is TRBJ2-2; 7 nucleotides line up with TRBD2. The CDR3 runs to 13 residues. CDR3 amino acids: CAGGDSNTGELFF. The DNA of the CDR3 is TGTGCTGGGGGGGATTCCAACACCGGGGAGCTGTTTTTT.

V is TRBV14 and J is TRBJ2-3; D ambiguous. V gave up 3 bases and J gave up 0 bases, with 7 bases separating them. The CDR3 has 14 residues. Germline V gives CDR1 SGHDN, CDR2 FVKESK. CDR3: CASSHRSSTDTQYF. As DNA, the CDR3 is TGTGCCAGCAGCCACAGATCTAGCACAGATACGCAGTATTTT.

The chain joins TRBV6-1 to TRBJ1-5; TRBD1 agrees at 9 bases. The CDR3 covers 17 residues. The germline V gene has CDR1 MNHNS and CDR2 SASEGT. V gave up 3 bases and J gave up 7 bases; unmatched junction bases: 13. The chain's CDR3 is CASSEPHRDRENQPQHF. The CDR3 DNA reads TGTGCCAGCAGTGAGCCCCACCGGGACAGGGAAAACCAGCCCCAGCATTTT.

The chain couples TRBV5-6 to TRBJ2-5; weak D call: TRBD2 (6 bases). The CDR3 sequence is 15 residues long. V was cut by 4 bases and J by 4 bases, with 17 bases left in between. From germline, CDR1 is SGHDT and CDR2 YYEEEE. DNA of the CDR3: TGTGCCAGCAGCCTATATCGACTAGGCCGAGAGACCCAGTACTTC. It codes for CASSLYRLGRETQYF.